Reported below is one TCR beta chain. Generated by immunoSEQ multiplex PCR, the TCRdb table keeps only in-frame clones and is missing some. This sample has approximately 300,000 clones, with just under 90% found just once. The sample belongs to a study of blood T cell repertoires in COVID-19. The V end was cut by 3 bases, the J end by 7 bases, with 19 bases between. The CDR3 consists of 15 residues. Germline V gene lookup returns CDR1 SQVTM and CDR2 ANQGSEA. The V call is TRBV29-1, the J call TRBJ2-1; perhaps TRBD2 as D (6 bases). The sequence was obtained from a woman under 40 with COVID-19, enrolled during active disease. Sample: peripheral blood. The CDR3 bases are TGCAGCGTTGACCGTACGGGGGACCCGGGGAATGAGCAGTTCTTC. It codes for CSVDRTGDPGNEQFF.